This T cell receptor (beta chain) was obtained from a study of blood T cell repertoires in COVID-19. Participant-reported clinical history was the basis for cohort assignment. Recovery meant two consecutive negative NP/OP PCR tests, professional clearance, or resolved symptoms. V lost 3 bases and J 6 bases, leaving 11 bases between the germline ends. Germline CDR1 reads MNHEY; CDR2 reads SVGEGT. This CDR3 has 13 residues. This clone has only a few counts. Methods used by the authors: Quantification of nucleated cells was approximated via reference gene primer amplification. The table came from immunoSEQ multiplex PCR; TCRdb's copy has only in-frame clones and leaves some out. Clone size and the V and J calls come from that table; the DNA yielded D and trimming. The data contain over 350,000 clones, 88% of them singletons.

Sequences were obtained from PBMCs or T cells enriched from blood (not recorded which). The source of this sequence is a woman younger than 30 who had recovered from COVID-19. J is TRBJ1-2 and V is TRBV6-2 or TRBV6-3; D is unclear. CDR3 bases: TGTGCCAGCAGTTATATCGAGTCCGATGGCTACACCTTC. This codes for CASSYIESDGYTF.